Listed below are T cell receptor beta chains from one sample, sequenced in a study of follicular helper T cells after annual influenza vaccination. Generated by immunoSEQ multiplex PCR, the TCRdb table keeps only in-frame clones and is missing some. The sample holds some 13,000 clones, 60% to 80% seen once. The starting material was CXCR5- memory CD4+ T cells sorted from blood, obtained on the day of influenza vaccination. These receptor sequences come from an adult who received the influenza vaccine. The CDR3 runs from the conserved cysteine through the conserved F or W. The D gene is left open where the match is weak.

V: TRBV5-1
J: TRBJ2-5
D: .
CDR3: CASRRDQETQYF

V: TRBV27
J: TRBJ2-7
D: .
CDR3: CASSLSGHGYEQYF

V: TRBV7-2
J: TRBJ2-3
D: .
CDR3: CASSLADTQYF

V: TRBV7-3
J: TRBJ2-1
D: TRBD2
CDR3: CASSSGLVPNEQFF

V: TRBV6-6
J: TRBJ2-7
D: .
CDR3: CASSYSAEIYEQYF

V: TRBV5-1
J: TRBJ2-5
D: TRBD1
CDR3: CASSAVDRGREETQYF

V: TRBV5-1
J: TRBJ1-2
D: .
CDR3: CASSLGSGPLYGYTF

V: TRBV7-9
J: TRBJ1-1
D: .
CDR3: CASSPEGNTEAFF

V: TRBV6-1
J: TRBJ2-7
D: .
CDR3: CASSTEIGTYEQYF

V: TRBV6-6
J: TRBJ1-1
D: TRBD1
CDR3: CASSSAYRGNTEAFF

V: TRBV19
J: TRBJ2-2
D: .
CDR3: CASSIDLGAGGLNTGELFF

V: TRBV4-2
J: TRBJ2-7
D: .
CDR3: CASSQELIDINYEQYF

V: TRBV9
J: TRBJ2-1
D: TRBD2
CDR3: CASSVRAAGVNEQFF

V: TRBV2
J: TRBJ1-1
D: .
CDR3: CARQGAWTEAFF

V: TRBV19
J: TRBJ1-1
D: .
CDR3: CASSTSGHITEAFF

V: TRBV18
J: TRBJ2-3
D: TRBD1
CDR3: CASSSGTGGTDTQYF

V: TRBV7-2
J: TRBJ2-7
D: TRBD1
CDR3: CASSSRTGYSYEQYF

V: TRBV27
J: TRBJ2-2
D: .
CDR3: CASRRAVTYAGTGELFF

V: TRBV7-3
J: TRBJ2-7
D: TRBD1
CDR3: CASSLKGAGEQYF

V: TRBV10-2
J: TRBJ1-6
D: .
CDR3: CASSPDGLSSYNSPLHF

V: TRBV5-4
J: TRBJ2-3
D: TRBD2
CDR3: CASSLASGSTDTQYF

V: TRBV7-9
J: TRBJ1-1
D: .
CDR3: CASAGEGLGTEAFF

V: TRBV6-4
J: TRBJ2-3
D: .
CDR3: CASSDPDDQAGRDTQYF

V: TRBV21-1
J: TRBJ1-2
D: .
CDR3: CASSKGSLYGYTF

V: TRBV6-6
J: TRBJ2-7
D: .
CDR3: CASSATGYEQYF

V: TRBV6-5
J: TRBJ2-7
D: .
CDR3: CASSYGGRRSYEQYF

V: TRBV27
J: TRBJ1-1
D: TRBD1
CDR3: CASSRTGQFTEAFF

V: TRBV15
J: TRBJ2-2
D: .
CDR3: CATSRDSQDGELFF